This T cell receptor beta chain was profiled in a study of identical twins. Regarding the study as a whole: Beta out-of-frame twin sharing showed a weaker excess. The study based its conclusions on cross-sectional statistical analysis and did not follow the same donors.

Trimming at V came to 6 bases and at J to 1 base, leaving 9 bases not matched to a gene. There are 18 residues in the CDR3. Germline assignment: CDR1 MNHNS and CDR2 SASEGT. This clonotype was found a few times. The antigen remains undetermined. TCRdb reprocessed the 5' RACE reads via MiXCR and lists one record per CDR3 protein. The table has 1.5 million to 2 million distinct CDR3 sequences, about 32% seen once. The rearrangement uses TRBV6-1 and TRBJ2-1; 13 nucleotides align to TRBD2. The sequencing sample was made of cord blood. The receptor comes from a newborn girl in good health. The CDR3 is CASRPTSGRARSYNEQFF. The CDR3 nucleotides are TGTGCCAGCAGGCCTACTAGCGGGAGGGCCCGTTCCTACAATGAGCAGTTCTTC.